Sequencing of this T cell receptor beta chain was carried out in a study of cytotoxic CD8 clonotypes in ibrutinib-treated CLL. V dropped 2 bases and J dropped 4 bases, with 15 bases sitting between them. Germline V CDR1 and CDR2: GTSNPN, SVGIG (reference sequence). The CDR3 is made up of 15 amino acids. TCRdb's table, derived via immunoSEQ multiplex PCR, lists solely in-frame clones and lacks some. The sample shows 140,000 to 150,000 clones, 70% to 80% of them seen only once. The origin of this receptor is a human donor with chronic lymphocytic leukemia. The V call is TRBV30, the J call TRBJ1-5, with D possibly matching TRBD1 (6 bases). Specimen: PBMCs, collected after 24 months of ibrutinib treatment. The CDR3 DNA reads as TGTGCCTGGAGTCCCAGGGGAGGAAGAAATCAGCCCCAGCATTTT. Translating it yields CAWSPRGGRNQPQHF.